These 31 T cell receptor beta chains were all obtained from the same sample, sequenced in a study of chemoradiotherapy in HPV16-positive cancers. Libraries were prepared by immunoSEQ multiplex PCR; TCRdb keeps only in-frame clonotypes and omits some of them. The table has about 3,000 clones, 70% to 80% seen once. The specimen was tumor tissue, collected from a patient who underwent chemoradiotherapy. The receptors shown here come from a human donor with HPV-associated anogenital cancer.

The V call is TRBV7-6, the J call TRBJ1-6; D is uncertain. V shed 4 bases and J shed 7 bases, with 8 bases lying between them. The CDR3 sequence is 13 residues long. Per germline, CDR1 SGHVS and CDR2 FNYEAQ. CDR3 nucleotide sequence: TGTGCCAGCAGCTCTTGGCGGAATTCACCCCTCCACTTT. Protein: CASSSWRNSPLHF.

In DNA form, the CDR3 reads TGCGCCAGCAGCTTGGCTAGCGGGGGGGCGAACACCGGGGAGCTGTTTTTT. It encodes CASSLASGGANTGELFF. The V call is TRBV5-1, the J call TRBJ2-2, with TRBD2 identical over 12 bases. This CDR3 has 17 amino acids. Germline V gene data show CDR1 as SGHRS and CDR2 as YFSETQ. With 0 bases clipped from V and 0 bases from J, the junction kept 0 bases outside the gene matches.

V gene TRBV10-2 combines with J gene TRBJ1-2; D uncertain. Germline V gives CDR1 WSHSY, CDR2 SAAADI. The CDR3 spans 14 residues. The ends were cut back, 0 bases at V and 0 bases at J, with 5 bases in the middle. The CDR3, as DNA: TGCGCCAGCAGTGAGTCGGTCGCTAACTATGGCTACACCTTC. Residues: CASSESVANYGYTF.

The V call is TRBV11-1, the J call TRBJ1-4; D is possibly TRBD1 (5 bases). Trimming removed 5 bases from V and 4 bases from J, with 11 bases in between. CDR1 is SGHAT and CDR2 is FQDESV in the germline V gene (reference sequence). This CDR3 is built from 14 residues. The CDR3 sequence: CASSGGALNEKLFF. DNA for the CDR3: TGTGCCAGCAGCGGCGGGGCCCTTAATGAAAAACTGTTTTTT.

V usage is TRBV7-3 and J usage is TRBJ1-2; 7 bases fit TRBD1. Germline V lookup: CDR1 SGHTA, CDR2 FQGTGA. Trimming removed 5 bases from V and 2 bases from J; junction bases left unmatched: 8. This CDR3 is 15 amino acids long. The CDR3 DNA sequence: TGTGCCAGCAGCCCAGAGGGACAGTCCAACTATGGCTACACCTTC. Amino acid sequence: CASSPEGQSNYGYTF.

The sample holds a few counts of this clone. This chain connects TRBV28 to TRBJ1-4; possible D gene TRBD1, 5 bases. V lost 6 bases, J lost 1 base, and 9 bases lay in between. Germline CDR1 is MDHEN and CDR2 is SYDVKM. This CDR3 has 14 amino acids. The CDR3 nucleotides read TGTGCCAGCAGATCCCAGGGAACTAATGAAAAACTGTTTTTT. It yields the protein CASRSQGTNEKLFF.

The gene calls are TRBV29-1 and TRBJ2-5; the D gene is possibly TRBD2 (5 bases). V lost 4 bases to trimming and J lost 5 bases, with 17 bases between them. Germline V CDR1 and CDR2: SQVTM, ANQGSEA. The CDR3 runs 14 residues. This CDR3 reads CSVVAGAGVETQYF. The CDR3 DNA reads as TGCAGCGTTGTGGCGGGCGCTGGGGTCGAGACCCAGTACTTC.

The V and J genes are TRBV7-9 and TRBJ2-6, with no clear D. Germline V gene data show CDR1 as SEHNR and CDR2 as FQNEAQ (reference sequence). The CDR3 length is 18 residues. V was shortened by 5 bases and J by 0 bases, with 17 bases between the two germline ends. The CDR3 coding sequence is TGTGCCAGCAGCCTGGAGTGGATTACCTTCTCTGGGGCCAACGTCCTGACTTTC. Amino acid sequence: CASSLEWITFSGANVLTF.

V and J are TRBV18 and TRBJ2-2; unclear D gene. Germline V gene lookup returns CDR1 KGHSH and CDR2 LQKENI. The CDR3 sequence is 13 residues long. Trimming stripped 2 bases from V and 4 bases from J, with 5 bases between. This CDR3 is CASSPRGTGELFF. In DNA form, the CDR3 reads TGTGCCAGCTCACCAAGAGGCACCGGGGAGCTGTTTTTT.

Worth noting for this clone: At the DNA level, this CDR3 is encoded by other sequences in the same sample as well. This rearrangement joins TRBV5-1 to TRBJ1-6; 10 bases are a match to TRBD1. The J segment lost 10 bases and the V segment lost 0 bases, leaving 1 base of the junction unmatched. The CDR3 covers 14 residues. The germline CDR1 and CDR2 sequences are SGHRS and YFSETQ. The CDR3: CASSLGQGASPLHF. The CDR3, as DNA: TGCGCCAGCAGCTTGGGACAGGGGGCCTCACCCCTCCACTTT.

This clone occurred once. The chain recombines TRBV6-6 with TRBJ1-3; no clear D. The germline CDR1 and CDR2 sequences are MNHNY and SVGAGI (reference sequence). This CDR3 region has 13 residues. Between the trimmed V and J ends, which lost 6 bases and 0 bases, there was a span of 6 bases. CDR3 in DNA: TGTGCCAGCAGGAGGGACTCTGGAAACACCATATATTTT. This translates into CASRRDSGNTIYF.

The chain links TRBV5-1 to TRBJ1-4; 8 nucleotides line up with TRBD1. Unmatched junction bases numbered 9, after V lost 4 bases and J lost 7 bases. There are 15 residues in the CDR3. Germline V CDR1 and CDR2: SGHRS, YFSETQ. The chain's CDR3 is CASSLNRGFSEKLFF. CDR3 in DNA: TGCGCCAGCAGCCTTAACAGGGGGTTCAGTGAAAAACTGTTTTTT.

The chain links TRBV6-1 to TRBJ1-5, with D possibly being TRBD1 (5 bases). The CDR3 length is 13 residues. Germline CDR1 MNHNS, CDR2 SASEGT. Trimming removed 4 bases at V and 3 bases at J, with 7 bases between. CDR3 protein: CASSGQSNQPQHF. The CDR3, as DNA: TGTGCCAGCAGTGGACAGTCCAATCAGCCCCAGCATTTT.

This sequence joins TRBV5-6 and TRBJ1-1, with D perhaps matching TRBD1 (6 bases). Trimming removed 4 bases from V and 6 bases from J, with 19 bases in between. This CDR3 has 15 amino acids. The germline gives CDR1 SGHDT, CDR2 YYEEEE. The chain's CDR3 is CASSDTGTNEAEAFF. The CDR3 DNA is TGTGCCAGCAGCGACACCGGGACAAACGAGGCTGAAGCTTTCTTT.

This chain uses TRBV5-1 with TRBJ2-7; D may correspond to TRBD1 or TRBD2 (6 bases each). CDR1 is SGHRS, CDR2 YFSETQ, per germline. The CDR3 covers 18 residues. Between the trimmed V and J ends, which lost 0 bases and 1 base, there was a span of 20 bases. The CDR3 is CASSLVAGSGTLSYEQYF. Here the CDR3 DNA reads TGCGCCAGCAGCTTGGTGGCGGGATCCGGGACATTATCCTACGAGCAGTACTTC.

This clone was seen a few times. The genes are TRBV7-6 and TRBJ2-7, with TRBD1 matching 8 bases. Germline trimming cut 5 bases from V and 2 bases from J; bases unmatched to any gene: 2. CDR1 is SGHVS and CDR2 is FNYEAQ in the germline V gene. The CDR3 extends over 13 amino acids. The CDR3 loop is CASSRGQAYEQYF. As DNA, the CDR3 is TGTGCCAGCAGCCGGGGACAGGCCTACGAGCAGTACTTC.

CDR3 bases: TGCGCCAGCAGCCAAGAGCAGGTGGGGGCTAACTATGGCTACACCTTC. Its protein is CASSQEQVGANYGYTF. The chain couples TRBV4-1 to TRBJ1-2, with D possibly TRBD1 on 5 matching bases. V lost 0 bases, J lost 0 bases, and 11 bases lay in between. This CDR3 contains 16 residues. The germline V gene has CDR1 MGHRA and CDR2 YSYEKL.

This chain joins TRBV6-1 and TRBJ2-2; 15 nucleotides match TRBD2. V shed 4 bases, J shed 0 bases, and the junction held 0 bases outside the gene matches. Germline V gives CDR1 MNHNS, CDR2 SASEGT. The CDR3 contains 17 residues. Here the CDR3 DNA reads TGTGCCAGCAGTGGGACTAGCGGGAGGGCGAACACCGGGGAGCTGTTTTTT. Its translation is CASSGTSGRANTGELFF.

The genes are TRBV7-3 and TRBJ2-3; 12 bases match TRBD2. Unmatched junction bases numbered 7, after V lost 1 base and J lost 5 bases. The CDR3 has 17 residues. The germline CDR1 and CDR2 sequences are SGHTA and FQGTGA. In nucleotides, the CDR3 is TGTGCCAGCAGCTTAATGGCTAGCGGGGGGGCGGGAGATACGCAGTATTTT. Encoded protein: CASSLMASGGAGDTQYF.

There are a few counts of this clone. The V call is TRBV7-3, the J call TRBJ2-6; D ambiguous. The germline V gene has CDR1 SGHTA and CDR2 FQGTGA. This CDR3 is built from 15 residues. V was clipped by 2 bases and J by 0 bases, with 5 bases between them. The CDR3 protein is CASSLQPSGANVLTF. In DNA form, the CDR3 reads TGTGCCAGCAGCTTACAACCCTCTGGGGCCAACGTCCTGACTTTC.

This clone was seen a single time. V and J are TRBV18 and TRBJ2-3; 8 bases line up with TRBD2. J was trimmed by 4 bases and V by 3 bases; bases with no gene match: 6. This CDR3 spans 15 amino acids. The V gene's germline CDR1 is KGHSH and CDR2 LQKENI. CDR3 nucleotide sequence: TGTGCCAGCTCACCGCCGGGACTAGGATCAGATACGCAGTATTTT. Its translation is CASSPPGLGSDTQYF.

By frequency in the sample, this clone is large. CDR3 residues: CAWSVLAGGPGELFF. CDR3 in DNA: TGTGCCTGGAGTGTACTAGCGGGAGGGCCCGGGGAGCTGTTTTTT. This chain links TRBV30 with TRBJ2-2, with 13 bases that match TRBD2. Unmatched junction bases numbered 1, after V lost 0 bases and J lost 6 bases. Germline V gene lookup returns CDR1 GTSNPN and CDR2 SVGIG (reference sequence). The CDR3 extends over 15 amino acids.

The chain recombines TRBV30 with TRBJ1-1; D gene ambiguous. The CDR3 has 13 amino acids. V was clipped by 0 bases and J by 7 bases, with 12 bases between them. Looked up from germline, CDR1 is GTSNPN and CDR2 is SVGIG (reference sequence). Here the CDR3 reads CAWSVRDTDEAFF. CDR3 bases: TGTGCCTGGAGTGTACGAGACACCGATGAAGCTTTCTTT.

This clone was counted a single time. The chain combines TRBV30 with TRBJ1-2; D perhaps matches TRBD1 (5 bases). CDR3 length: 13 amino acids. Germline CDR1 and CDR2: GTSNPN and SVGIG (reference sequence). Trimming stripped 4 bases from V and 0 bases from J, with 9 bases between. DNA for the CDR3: TGTGCCTGGACCCTACAGGCTAACTATGGCTACACCTTC. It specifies CAWTLQANYGYTF.

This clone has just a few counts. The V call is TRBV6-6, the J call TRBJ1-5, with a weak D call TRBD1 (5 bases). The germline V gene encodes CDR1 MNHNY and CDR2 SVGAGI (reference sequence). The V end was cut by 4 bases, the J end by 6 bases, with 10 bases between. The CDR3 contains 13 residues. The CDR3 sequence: CASSLGEGQPQHF. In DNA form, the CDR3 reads TGTGCCAGCAGTTTAGGGGAGGGTCAGCCCCAGCATTTT.

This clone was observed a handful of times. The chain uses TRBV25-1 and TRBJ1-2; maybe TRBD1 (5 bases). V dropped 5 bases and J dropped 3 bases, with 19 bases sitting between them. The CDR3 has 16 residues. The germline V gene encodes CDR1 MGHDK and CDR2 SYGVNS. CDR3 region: CASSSNWEGQDYGYTF. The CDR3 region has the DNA TGTGCCAGCAGTTCCAACTGGGAGGGGCAGGACTATGGCTACACCTTC.

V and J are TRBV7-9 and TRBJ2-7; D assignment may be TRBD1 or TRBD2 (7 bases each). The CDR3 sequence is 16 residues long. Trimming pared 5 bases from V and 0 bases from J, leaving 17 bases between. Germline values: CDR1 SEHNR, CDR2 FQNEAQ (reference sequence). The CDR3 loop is CASSATGEGTSYEQYF. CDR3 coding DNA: TGTGCCAGCAGCGCAACAGGGGAGGGGACCTCCTACGAGCAGTACTTC. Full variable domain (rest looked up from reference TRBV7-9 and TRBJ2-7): DTGVSQNPRHKITKRGQNVTFRCDPISEHNRLYWYRQTLGQGPEFLTYFQNEAQLEKSRLLSDRFSAERPKGSFSTLEIQRTEQGDSAMYLCASSATGEGTSYEQYFGPGTRLTVT.

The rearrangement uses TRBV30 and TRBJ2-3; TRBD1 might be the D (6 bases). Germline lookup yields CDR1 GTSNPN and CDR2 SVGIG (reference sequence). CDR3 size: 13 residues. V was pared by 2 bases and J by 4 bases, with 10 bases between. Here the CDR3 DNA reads TGTGCCTGGAGTACGCAGGGGCCAGATACGCAGTATTTT. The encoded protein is CAWSTQGPDTQYF.

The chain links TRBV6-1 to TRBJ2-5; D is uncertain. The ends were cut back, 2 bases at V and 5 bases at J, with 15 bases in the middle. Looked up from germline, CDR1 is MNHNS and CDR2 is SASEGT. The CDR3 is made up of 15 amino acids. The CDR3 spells CASSEPPSPRETQYF. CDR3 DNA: TGTGCCAGCAGTGAACCCCCTAGTCCTCGGGAGACCCAGTACTTC.

CDR3 in DNA: TGTGCCTCTTCGACCGGGGGCTACGAGCAGTACTTC. It encodes CASSTGGYEQYF. The rearrangement uses TRBV30 and TRBJ2-7, with D tentatively TRBD2 (6 bases). Trimming took 7 bases from V and 3 from J, leaving 13 bases between them. The CDR3 has 12 amino acids. Germline-derived CDR1 and CDR2 are GTSNPN and SVGIG (reference sequence). The whole variable domain, filled in from reference TRBV30 and TRBJ2-7, reads SQTIHQWPATLVQPVGSPLSLECTVEGTSNPNLYWYRQAAGRGLQLLFYSVGIGQISSEVPQNLSASRPQDRQFILSSKKLLLSDSGFYLCASSTGGYEQYFGPGTRLTVT.

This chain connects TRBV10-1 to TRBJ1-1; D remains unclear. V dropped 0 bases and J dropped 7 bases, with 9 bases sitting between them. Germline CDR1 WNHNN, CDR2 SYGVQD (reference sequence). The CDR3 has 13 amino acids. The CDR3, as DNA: TGCGCCAGCAGTGAGTCTGGACCGGGTGAAGCTTTCTTT. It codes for CASSESGPGEAFF.